This record covers a single T cell receptor beta chain. Its antigen is unidentified. The junction departs from the called germline gene at one end, perhaps through a read error. Germline V gene sequence: CDR1 SQVTM, CDR2 ANQGSEA. This CDR3 is 23 amino acids long. This sample is part of a study of blood T cells in healthy people across ages. The authors ran a second PCR of about 6 to 11 cycles using a sample-barcoded 5' primer and a J-beta primer mix. Using its own MiXCR run on the 5' RACE reads, TCRdb lists one record per CDR3 protein. Among more than 900,000 distinct CDR3 sequences listed, 25% to 30% were seen once. Notes on the study in general: Higher diversity, along with more naive CD4+ cells, distinguished long-lived donors from aged donors. Getting older went along with TCR beta diversity per million T cells dropping roughly linearly. CMV status of donors was not determined, possibly confounding expanded clonotype changes.

The data were also submitted as part of a second study, on T cells of mothers and their children. That paper states: The authors added sample barcodes and 2-4 random nucleotides using the M1S primer of the second PCR.

Material for sequencing was blood. The sequence derives from a middle-aged woman in good health. V is TRBV29-1 and J is TRBJ1-1; D might be TRBD1 (6 bases). The CDR3 protein is CGVEGVAELKEGGGVNPNTEAFF. For the CDR3, the DNA is TGCGGCGTTGAGGGGGTGGCTGAACTGAAAGAAGGCGGGGGAGTGAACCCGAACACTGAAGCTTTCTTT.